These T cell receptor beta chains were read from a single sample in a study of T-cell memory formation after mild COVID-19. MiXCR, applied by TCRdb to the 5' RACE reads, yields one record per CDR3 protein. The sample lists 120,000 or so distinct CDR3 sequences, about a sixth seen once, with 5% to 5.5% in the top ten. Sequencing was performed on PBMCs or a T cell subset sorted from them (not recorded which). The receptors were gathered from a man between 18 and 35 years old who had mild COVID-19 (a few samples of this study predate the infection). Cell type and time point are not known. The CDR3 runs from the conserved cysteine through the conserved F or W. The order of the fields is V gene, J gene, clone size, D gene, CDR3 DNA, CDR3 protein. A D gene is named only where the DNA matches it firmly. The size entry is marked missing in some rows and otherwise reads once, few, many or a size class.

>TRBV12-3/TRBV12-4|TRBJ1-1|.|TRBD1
TGTGCCAGCAGTATTCCCGGGACAGGGAGCTCTGAAGCTTTCTTT
CASSIPGTGSSEAFF
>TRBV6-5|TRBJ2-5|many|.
TGTGCCAGCAGGGCTTATACGGGTGGAGAGACCCAGTACTTC
CASRAYTGGETQYF
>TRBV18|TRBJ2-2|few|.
TGTGCCAGCTCACCATCTCAGGGAGGCGTACCCGGGGAGCTGTTTTTT
CASSPSQGGVPGELFF
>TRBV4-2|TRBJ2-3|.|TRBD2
TGTGCCAGCAGCTCAAAAGGACTAGCGGGAAACACAGATACGCAGTATTTT
CASSSKGLAGNTDTQYF
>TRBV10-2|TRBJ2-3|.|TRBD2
TGCGCCAGCGGACTAGCGGGGGGCACAGATACGCAGTATTTT
CASGLAGGTDTQYF
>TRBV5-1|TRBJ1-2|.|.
TGCGCCAGCAGCTTGGCAGGGGCTCCCAACTATGGCTACACCTTC
CASSLAGAPNYGYTF
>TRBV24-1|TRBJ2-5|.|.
TGTGCCACCAGTGATTTGCGAGAGACCCAGTACTTC
CATSDLRETQYF
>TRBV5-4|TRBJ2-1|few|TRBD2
TGTGCCAGCAGCTTTGCCGCGGGGGGCCGGGATGAGCAGTTCTTC
CASSFAAGGRDEQFF
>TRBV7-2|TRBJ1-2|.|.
TGTGCCAGCAGCCCTACTTCGGGCTATGGCTACACCTTC
CASSPTSGYGYTF
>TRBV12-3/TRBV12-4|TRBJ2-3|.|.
TGTGCCAGCAGCCAGGGGGGGGGTCCAGGGTTCACAGATACGCAGTATTTT
CASSQGGGPGFTDTQYF
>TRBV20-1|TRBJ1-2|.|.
TGCAGTGCTAGGCGGGGCTTTGGCTACACCTTC
CSARRGFGYTF
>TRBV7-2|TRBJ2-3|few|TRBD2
TGTGCCAGCAGCTTTTCTAGCGGGAGCACAGATACGCAGTATTTT
CASSFSSGSTDTQYF
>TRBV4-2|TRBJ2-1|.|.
TGTGCCAGCAGCCGACCTGGGGAGGGGGCGAATGAGCAGTTCTTC
CASSRPGEGANEQFF
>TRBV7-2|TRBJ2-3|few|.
TGTGCCAGCAGCTTCCGTGCAGACTCATTCACAGATACGCAGTATTTT
CASSFRADSFTDTQYF
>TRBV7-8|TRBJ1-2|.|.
TGTGCCAGCAGCTTAGAGGCAGTCAATCCTACACGGGGTGCCAACTATGGCTACACCTTC
CASSLEAVNPTRGANYGYTF
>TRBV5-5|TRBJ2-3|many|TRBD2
TGTGCCAGCAGCCCTGTCTCGGGGGGGCGGGATACGCAGTATTTT
CASSPVSGGRDTQYF
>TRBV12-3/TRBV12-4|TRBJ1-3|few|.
TGTGCCAGCACCAACTCTGGAAACACCATATATTTT
CASTNSGNTIYF